The source of this T cell receptor beta chain is a study of cytomegalovirus exposure and HLA in healthy donors. This CDR3 region has 14 residues. Germline V CDR1 and CDR2: SGHRS, YFSETQ. V gave up 4 bases and J gave up 2 bases; unmatched junction bases: 5. The PCR made use of 60 Vbeta and 13 Jbeta primers. Authors' methods: Later work found around 72 million unique TCR beta chains, with 9.5 million to 14 million shared. Data came from immunoSEQ multiplex PCR; TCRdb stores just in-frame clones and leaves some out. V and J calls and clone size are given by that table; D and trimming were obtained from the DNA. The sample includes roughly 100,000 clones, approximately 69% seen only once; the top ten take roughly 3.2%. In regard to this clone: Its antigen remains unidentified.

The study, taken as a whole, reports: About 150 TCR beta chains were listed as cytomegalovirus-associated.

V gene TRBV5-1 combines with J gene TRBJ1-1; 7 bases are shared with TRBD1. Source material: PBMCs. The TCR originated in a man aged 25-40 years in good health and CMV-seronegative. The CDR3 region has the DNA TGCGCCAGCAGCGGGCAGGGGGGAAACACTGAAGCTTTCTTT. It translates to CASSGQGGNTEAFF.